This T cell receptor (beta chain) was documented in a study of cytomegalovirus exposure and HLA in healthy donors. Researchers ran the PCR with 60 Vbeta and 13 Jbeta primers. TCRdb's table, derived via immunoSEQ multiplex PCR, lists solely in-frame clones and lacks some. The profile shows more than 95,000 clones, approximately 74% of them singletons. Germline CDR1 is MDHEN and CDR2 is SYDVKM. Trimming took 7 bases from V and 5 from J, leaving 20 bases between them. The CDR3 runs to 15 residues. The sequence derives from a woman in her sixties or seventies in good health and CMV-seropositive. Sample: PBMCs. V is TRBV28 and J is TRBJ2-5; a weak D match, TRBD2 (5 bases). The CDR3, as DNA: TGTGCCAGCATTCCGAGGGAGCCCCTGGGGGAGACCCAGTACTTC. This translates into CASIPREPLGETQYF. Drawing the rest from reference TRBV28 and TRBJ2-5, the complete variable domain is DVKVTQSSRYLVKRTGEKVFLECVQDMDHENMFWYRQDPGLGLRLIYFSYDVKMKEKGDIPEGYSVSREKKERFSLILESASTNQTSMYLCASIPREPLGETQYFGPGTRLLVL.